The 9 T cell receptor beta chains below were found in one sample sequenced in a study of cytotoxic CD8 clonotypes in ibrutinib-treated CLL listed by TCRdb under 2021. The intended sense of this specimen's time point label: progressive disease on ibrutinib. Library method: the immunoSEQ multiplex PCR assay. Sourced from immuneACCESS, this table was stored by TCRdb with only in-frame sequences that have V and J called. A share of the clones is absent; for the studies checked, an unresolved V gene accounts for under half, and the remainder has no known explanation. The sample has 250,000 to 350,000 clones on record, 70% to 80% of them singletons. In total, the top ten clones hold about 5% of the sample. The sample consisted of PBMCs, taken at disease progression, from a patient treated with ibrutinib. These receptors were collected from a human donor with chronic lymphocytic leukemia.

The DNA for the CDR3 is TGTGCCAGCACCAGGGGTGAAATGGACACCTTC. Its protein product is CASTRGEMDTF. The J gene is TRBJ1-2, the V gene TRBV2, with D tentatively TRBD1 (6 bases). V dropped 7 bases and J dropped 12 bases, with 15 bases sitting between them. This CDR3 has 11 amino acids. Per the germline V gene, CDR1 is SNHLY and CDR2 is FYNNEI.

This clone has only a few counts. The chain is built from TRBV5-1 and TRBJ2-2, with a weak D call TRBD2 (5 bases). Deletions cut 0 bases from V and 2 bases from J, with 8 bases between. The CDR3 has 15 amino acids. In germline, CDR1 is SGHRS, CDR2 YFSETQ. The DNA for the CDR3 is TGCGCCAGCAGCTTGGAGGCGGGCAACACCGGGGAGCTGTTTTTT. Its translation is CASSLEAGNTGELFF.

The chain couples TRBV19 to TRBJ1-5, with 9 nucleotides matching TRBD1. The germline CDR1 and CDR2 sequences are LNHDA and SQIVND (reference sequence). The CDR3 runs to 15 residues. V shed 7 bases, J shed 2 bases, and the junction held 6 bases outside the gene matches. CDR3 region: CASTQTGGRNQPQHF. The CDR3 DNA sequence: TGTGCCAGTACCCAAACAGGGGGCCGCAATCAGCCCCAGCATTTT.

This chain uses TRBV5-6 with TRBJ2-7, with D hard to call. The CDR3 is 17 residues long. The V end was cut by 4 bases, the J end by 2 bases, with 22 bases between. Looked up from germline, CDR1 is SGHDT and CDR2 is YYEEEE. CDR3 in amino acids: CASSRDRIGIGPYEQYF. Written as DNA, the CDR3 is TGTGCCAGCAGCCGTGACCGGATAGGGATTGGGCCCTACGAGCAGTACTTC.

This rearrangement joins TRBV5-4 to TRBJ2-5; D not resolved. The V end lost 4 bases, the J end lost 0 bases, and 13 bases lay between the germline ends. Germline-derived CDR1 and CDR2 are SGHNT and YYREEE (reference sequence). There are 15 residues in the CDR3. The CDR3 here is CASSPDARYQETQYF. CDR3 bases: TGTGCCAGCAGCCCCGACGCGCGGTACCAAGAGACCCAGTACTTC.

This clone was found a few times. This chain uses TRBV2 with TRBJ2-7; 7 nucleotides align to TRBD1. The ends lost 7 bases at V and 0 bases at J; junction bases unmatched: 9. Germline V gives CDR1 SNHLY, CDR2 FYNNEI. The length of the CDR3 is 15 residues. CDR3 region: CASKRDSNYSYEQYF. CDR3 coding DNA: TGTGCCAGCAAAAGGGACAGTAATTACTCCTACGAGCAGTACTTC.

This clone was seen more than once but under ten times. V gene TRBV14 combines with J gene TRBJ1-2; D possibly corresponds to TRBD1 (5 bases). The ends were cut back, 4 bases at V and 2 bases at J, with 8 bases in the middle. Germline V lookup: CDR1 SGHDN, CDR2 FVKESK. CDR3 length: 13 amino acids. CDR3 loop: CASSPGTNYGYTF. In DNA, the CDR3 is TGTGCCAGCAGCCCCGGGACCAACTATGGCTACACCTTC.

This clone was picked up a small number of times. The chain is built from TRBV21-1 and TRBJ1-2. TRBV21-1 is marked as a pseudogene. This CDR3 region has 16 residues. CDR3 residues: CASSKARVKRGYGYTF. The CDR3 DNA follows: TGTGCCAGCAGCAAAGCGCGGGTGAAACGGGGCTATGGCTACACCTTC.

The rearrangement uses TRBV27 and TRBJ2-3, with 13 bases lining up with TRBD2. Per germline, CDR1 MNHEY and CDR2 SMNVEV (reference sequence). This CDR3 has 15 residues. Trimming cost V 6 bases and J 3 bases; bases outside gene matches: 3. In DNA form, the CDR3 reads TGTGCCAGCAGACTAGCGGGAGGGAGGACAGATACGCAGTATTTT. It translates to CASRLAGGRTDTQYF.